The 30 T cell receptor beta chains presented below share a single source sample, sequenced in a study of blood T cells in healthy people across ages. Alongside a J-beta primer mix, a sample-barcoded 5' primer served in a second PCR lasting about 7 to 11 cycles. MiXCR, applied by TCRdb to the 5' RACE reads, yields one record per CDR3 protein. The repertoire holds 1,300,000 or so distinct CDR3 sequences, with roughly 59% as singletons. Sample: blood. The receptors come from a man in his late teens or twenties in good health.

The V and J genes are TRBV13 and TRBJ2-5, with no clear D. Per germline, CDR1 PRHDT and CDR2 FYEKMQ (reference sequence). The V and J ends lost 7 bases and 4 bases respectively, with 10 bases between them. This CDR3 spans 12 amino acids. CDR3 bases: TGTGCCAGCAAGCAGGATGGAGAGACCCAGTACTTC. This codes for CASKQDGETQYF.

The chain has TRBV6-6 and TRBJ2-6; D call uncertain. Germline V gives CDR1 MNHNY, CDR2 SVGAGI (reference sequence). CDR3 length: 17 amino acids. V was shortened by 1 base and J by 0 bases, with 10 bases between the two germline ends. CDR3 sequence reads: CASSYFRRDSGANVLTF. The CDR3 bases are TGTGCCAGCAGTTACTTCAGACGAGACTCTGGGGCCAACGTCCTGACTTTC.

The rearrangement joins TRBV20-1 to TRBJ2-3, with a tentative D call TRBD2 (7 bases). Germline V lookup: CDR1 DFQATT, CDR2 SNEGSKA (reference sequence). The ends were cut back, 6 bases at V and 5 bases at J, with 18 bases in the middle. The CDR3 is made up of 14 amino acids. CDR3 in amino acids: CSAIWGGGKDTQYF. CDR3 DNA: TGCAGTGCCATCTGGGGGGGGGGCAAAGATACGCAGTATTTT.

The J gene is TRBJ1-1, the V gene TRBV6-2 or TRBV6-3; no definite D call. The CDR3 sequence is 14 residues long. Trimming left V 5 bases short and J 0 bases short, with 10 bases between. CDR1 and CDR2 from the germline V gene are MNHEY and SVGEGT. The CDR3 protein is CASSRGSLNTEAFF. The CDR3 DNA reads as TGTGCCAGCAGTCGAGGGTCCCTGAACACTGAAGCTTTCTTT.

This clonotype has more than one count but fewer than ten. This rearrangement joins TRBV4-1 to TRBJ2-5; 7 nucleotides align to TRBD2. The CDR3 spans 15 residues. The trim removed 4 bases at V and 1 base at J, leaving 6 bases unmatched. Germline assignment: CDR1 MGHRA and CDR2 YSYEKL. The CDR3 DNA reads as TGCGCCAGCAGCCGTTCGCGGGAGATCCAAGAGACCCAGTACTTC. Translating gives CASSRSREIQETQYF.

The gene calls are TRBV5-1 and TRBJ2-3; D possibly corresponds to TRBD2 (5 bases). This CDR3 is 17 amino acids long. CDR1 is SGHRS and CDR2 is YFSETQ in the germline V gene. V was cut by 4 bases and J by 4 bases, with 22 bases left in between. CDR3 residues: CASSPLNSPTRADTQYF. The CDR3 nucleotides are TGCGCCAGCAGCCCTCTCAACTCGCCTACTAGGGCAGATACGCAGTATTTT.

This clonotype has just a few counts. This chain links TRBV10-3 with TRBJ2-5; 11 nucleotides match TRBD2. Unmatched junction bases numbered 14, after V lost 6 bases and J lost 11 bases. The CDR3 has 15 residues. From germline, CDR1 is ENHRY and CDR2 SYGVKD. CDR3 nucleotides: TGTGCCATCAGCGTAGCGGGGGGGAATCGCGATGAGCAGTACTTC. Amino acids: CAISVAGGNRDEQYF.

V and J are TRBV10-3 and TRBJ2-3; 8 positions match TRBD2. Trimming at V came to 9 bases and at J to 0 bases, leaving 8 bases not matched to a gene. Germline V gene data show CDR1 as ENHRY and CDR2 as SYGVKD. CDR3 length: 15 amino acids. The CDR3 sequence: CAISISGISTDTQYF. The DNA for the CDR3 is TGTGCCATTTCGATTAGCGGGATAAGCACAGATACGCAGTATTTT.

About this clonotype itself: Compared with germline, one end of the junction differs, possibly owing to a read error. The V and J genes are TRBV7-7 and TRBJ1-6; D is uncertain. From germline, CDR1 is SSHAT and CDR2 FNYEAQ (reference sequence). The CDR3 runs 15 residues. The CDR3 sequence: CASSLEGHYNSPLHF. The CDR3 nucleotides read TGTGCTAGCAGCTTAGAGGGCCACTATAATTCACCCCTCCACTTT.

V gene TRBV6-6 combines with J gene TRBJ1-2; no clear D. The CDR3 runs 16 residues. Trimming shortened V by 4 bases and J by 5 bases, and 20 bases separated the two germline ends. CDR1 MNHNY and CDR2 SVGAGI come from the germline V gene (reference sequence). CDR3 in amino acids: CASSFPRQDLLYGYTF. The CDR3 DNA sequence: TGTGCCAGCAGTTTCCCCCGACAAGACCTTCTATATGGCTACACCTTC.

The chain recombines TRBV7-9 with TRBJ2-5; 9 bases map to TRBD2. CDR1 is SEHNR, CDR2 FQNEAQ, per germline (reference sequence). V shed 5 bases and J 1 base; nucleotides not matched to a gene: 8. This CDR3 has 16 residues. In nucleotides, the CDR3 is TGTGCCAGCAGCCCCCGACTAGCGGACCGCCAAGAGACCCAGTACTTC. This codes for CASSPRLADRQETQYF.

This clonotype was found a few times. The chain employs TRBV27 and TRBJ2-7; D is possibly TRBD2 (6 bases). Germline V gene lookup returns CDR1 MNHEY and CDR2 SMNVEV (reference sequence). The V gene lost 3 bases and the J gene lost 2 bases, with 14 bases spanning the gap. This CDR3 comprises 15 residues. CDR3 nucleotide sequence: TGTGCCAGCAGTTTTGCGGGGATGGAGCCCTACGAGCAGTACTTC. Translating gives CASSFAGMEPYEQYF.

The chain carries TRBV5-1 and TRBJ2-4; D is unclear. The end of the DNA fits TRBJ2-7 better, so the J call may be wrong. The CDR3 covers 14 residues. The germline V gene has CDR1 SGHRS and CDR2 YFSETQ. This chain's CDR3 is CASSLRFSPLEQYF. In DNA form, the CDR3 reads TGCGCCAGCAGCTTAAGGTTTTCCCCGCTCGAGCAGTACTTC.

CDR3: CASSGGITYEQYF. The CDR3 coding sequence is TGTGCCAGCAGTGGTGGCATAACCTACGAGCAGTACTTC. The V gene is TRBV6-1, the J gene TRBJ2-7; no clear D gene. Trimming left V 4 bases short and J 2 bases short, with 9 bases between. In germline, CDR1 is MNHNS, CDR2 SASEGT. CDR3 size: 13 residues.

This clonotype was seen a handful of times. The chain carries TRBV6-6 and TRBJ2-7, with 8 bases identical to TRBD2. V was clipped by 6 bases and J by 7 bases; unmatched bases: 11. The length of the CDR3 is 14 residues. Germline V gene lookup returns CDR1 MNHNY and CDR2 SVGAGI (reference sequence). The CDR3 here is CASRESGTRDEQYF. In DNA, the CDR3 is TGTGCCAGCAGAGAGTCCGGGACTAGAGATGAGCAGTACTTC.

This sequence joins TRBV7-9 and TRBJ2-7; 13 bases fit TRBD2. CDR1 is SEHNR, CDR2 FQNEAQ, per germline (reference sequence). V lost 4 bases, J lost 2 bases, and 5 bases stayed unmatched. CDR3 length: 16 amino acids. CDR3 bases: TGTGCCAGCAGCTCTCGGACTAGCGGGGGTGCCTACGAGCAGTACTTC. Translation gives CASSSRTSGGAYEQYF.

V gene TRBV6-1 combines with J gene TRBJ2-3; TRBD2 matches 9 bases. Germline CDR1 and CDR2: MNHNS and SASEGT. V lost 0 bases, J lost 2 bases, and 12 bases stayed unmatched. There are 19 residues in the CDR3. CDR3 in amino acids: CASSEAHTHIAGATDTQYF. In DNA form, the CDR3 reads TGTGCCAGCAGTGAAGCGCACACACATATAGCGGGGGCCACAGATACGCAGTATTTT.

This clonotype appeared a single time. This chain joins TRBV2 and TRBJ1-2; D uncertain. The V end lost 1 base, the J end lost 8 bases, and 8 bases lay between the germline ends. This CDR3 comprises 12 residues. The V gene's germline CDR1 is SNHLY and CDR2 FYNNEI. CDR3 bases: TGTGCCAGCAGTGAAGAATGGTTCGGCTACACCTTC. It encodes CASSEEWFGYTF.

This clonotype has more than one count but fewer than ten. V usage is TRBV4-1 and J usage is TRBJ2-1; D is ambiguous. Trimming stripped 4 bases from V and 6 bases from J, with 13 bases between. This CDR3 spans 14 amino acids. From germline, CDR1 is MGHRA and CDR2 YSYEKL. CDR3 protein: CASSLVLQVNEQFF. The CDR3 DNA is TGCGCCAGCAGCCTTGTACTGCAGGTCAATGAGCAGTTCTTC.

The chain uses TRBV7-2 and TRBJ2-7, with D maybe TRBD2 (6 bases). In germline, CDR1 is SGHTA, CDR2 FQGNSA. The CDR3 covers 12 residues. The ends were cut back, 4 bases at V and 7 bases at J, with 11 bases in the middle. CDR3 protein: CASSWGDQEQYF. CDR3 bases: TGTGCCAGCAGCTGGGGGGATCAAGAGCAGTACTTC.

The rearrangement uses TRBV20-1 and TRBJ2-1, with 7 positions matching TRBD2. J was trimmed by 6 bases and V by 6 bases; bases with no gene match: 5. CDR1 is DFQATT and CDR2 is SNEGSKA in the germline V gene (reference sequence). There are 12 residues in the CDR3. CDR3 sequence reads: CSARLAGNEQFF. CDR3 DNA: TGCAGTGCCCGACTAGCCGGCAATGAGCAGTTCTTC.

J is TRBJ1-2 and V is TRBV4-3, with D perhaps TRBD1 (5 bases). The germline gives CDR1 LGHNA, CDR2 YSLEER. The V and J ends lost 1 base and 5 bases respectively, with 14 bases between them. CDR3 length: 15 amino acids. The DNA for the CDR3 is TGCGCCAGCAGCCAAGCACCTCTTGGGGGGTATGGCTACACCTTC. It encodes CASSQAPLGGYGYTF.

The CDR3 region is CASSPNGLAGYNEQFF. The DNA of the CDR3 is TGTGCCAGCTCACCCAACGGCCTAGCGGGGTACAATGAGCAGTTCTTC. The chain links TRBV18 to TRBJ2-1, with 9 bases lining up with TRBD2. The CDR3 has 16 amino acids. V shed 3 bases and J 4 bases; nucleotides not matched to a gene: 7. In germline, CDR1 is KGHSH, CDR2 LQKENI.

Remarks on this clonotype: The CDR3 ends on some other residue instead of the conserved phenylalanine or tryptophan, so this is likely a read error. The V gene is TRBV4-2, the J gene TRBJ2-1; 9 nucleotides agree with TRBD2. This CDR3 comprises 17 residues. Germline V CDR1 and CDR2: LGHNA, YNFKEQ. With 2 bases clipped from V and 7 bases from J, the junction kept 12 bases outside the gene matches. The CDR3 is CASSQFLGASGANEQFL. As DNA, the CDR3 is TGTGCCAGCAGCCAATTCCTTGGCGCTAGCGGGGCAAATGAGCAGTTCTTA.

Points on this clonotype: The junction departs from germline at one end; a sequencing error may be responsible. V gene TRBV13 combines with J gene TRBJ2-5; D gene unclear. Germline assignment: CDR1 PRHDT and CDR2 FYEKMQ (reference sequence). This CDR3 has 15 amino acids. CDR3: CASSQDPTTQETQYF. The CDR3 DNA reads TGCGCCAGCAGCCAAGACCCCACTACCCAAGAGACCCAGTACTTC.

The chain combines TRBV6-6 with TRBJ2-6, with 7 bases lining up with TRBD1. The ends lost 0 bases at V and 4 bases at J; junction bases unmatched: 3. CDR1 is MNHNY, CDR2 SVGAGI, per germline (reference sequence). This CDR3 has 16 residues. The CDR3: CASSYSTGMGANVLTF. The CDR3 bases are TGTGCCAGCAGTTACTCGACAGGGATGGGGGCCAACGTCCTGACTTTC.

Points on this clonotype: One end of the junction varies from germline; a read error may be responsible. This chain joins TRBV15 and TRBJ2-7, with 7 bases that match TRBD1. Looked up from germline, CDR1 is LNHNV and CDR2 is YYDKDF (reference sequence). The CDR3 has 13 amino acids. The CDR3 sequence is CATRRGGQYEQYF. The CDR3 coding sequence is TGTGCCACCAGAAGAGGGGGACAGTACGAGCAGTACTTC.

The CDR3 DNA follows: TGTGCCATCGGCCTAGAGACCCAGTACTTC. Protein product: CAIGLETQYF. This chain uses TRBV10-3 with TRBJ2-4; unclear D gene. The end of the DNA is better explained by TRBJ2-5, so the J call may be wrong. Germline V gene sequence: CDR1 ENHRY, CDR2 SYGVKD. The CDR3 length is 10 residues.

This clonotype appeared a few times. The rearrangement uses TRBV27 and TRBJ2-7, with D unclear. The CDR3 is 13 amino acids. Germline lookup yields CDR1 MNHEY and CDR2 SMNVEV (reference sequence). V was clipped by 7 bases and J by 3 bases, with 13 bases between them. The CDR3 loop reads CASTPHLSYEQYF. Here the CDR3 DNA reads TGTGCCAGCACCCCACACCTAAGCTACGAGCAGTACTTC.

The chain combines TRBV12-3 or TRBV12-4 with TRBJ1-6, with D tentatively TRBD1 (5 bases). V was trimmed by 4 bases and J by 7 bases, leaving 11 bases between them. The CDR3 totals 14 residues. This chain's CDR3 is CASSWRGANSPLHF. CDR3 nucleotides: TGTGCCAGCAGTTGGAGGGGCGCAAATTCACCCCTCCACTTT.